This T cell receptor (beta chain) was documented in a study of blood T cell repertoires in COVID-19. For the study at large: The samples span acute and convalescent COVID-19 from the United States, Italy and Spain. PBMCs, B-cell-depleted T cells, or T cells provided the cDNA or gDNA that made up the material.

Clones were sequenced by immunoSEQ multiplex PCR, and TCRdb holds only the in-frame ones, with some missing. Altogether fewer than 200,000 clones are present, 75% to 90% being singletons, with the ten largest covering about 7%. V was clipped by 1 base and J by 1 base; unmatched bases: 3. Germline loops: CDR1 SGHKS, CDR2 YYEKEE (reference sequence). This CDR3 has 15 amino acids. The receptor was derived from a man aged 55-75 years with acute or convalescent COVID-19. This rearrangement joins TRBV5-5 to TRBJ2-7, with 9 bases matching TRBD2. The sequenced material came from peripheral blood. The CDR3 spells CASSLWGLASYEQYF. The CDR3 DNA is TGTGCCAGCAGCTTGTGGGGACTAGCTTCCTACGAGCAGTACTTC.